The 8 T cell receptor beta chains below all came from one sample that was sequenced in a study of T cells in Graves' hyperthyroidism and ophthalmopathy. TCR beta CDR3 regions were amplified from RNA. Carried out on the TCR CDR3, a first-round RT-PCR used the HTBI primer set. TCRdb used MiXCR to reprocess the multiplex PCR reads, holding one entry per CDR3 protein. The data show under 350,000 distinct CDR3 sequences, approximately 18% seen once. The specimen was blood. These receptors all stem from a woman aged 50 to 60 with Graves' hyperthyroidism.

V and J are TRBV4-2 and TRBJ2-7; the match to TRBD2 covers 13 bases. Germline lookup yields CDR1 LGHNA and CDR2 YNFKEQ. The CDR3 spans 17 residues. J lost 5 bases, V lost 4 bases, and 11 bases had no gene match. The CDR3 loop reads CASSLNRGLAGADEQYF. CDR3 DNA sequence: TGTGCCAGCAGCCTCAACCGAGGACTAGCGGGAGCGGACGAGCAGTACTTC.

V is TRBV20-1 and J is TRBJ2-5; D gene uncertain. Germline lookup yields CDR1 DFQATT and CDR2 SNEGSKA (reference sequence). This CDR3 has 15 amino acids. The V gene lost 1 base and the J gene lost 4 bases, with 16 bases spanning the gap. CDR3 region: CSARVDGFRIETQYF. The CDR3 coding sequence is TGCAGTGCTAGAGTGGACGGGTTCAGAATAGAGACCCAGTACTTC.

At least ten counts were recorded for this clonotype. The chain recombines TRBV12-3 or TRBV12-4 with TRBJ1-6; no definite D call. This CDR3 is built from 13 residues. V lost 0 bases to trimming and J lost 13 bases, with 10 bases between them. The CDR3 coding sequence is TGTGCCAGCAGTTTAGCGCCAGGCTTGCCCCTCCACTTT. This translates into CASSLAPGLPLHF.

This clonotype was seen at least ten times. The V and J genes are TRBV10-1 and TRBJ1-2; TRBD1 aligns across 10 bases. J gave up 4 bases and V 6 bases, and 8 bases lay outside the gene matches. There are 15 residues in the CDR3. Germline V gene lookup returns CDR1 WNHNN and CDR2 SYGVQD (reference sequence). CDR3: CASSAPGQGTYGYTF. The CDR3 DNA reads as TGCGCCAGCAGCGCACCGGGACAGGGGACCTATGGCTACACCTTC.

In its sample, this clonotype was seen a few times. The V call is TRBV20-1, the J call TRBJ1-2; D not certain. The CDR3 covers 13 residues. Per the germline V gene, CDR1 is DFQATT and CDR2 is SNEGSKA (reference sequence). V was shortened by 4 bases and J by 1 base, with 10 bases between the two germline ends. This chain's CDR3 is CSAKEALNYGYTF. For the CDR3, the DNA is TGCAGTGCTAAAGAGGCACTTAACTATGGCTACACCTTC.

This chain links TRBV12-3 or TRBV12-4 with TRBJ1-5, with 8 bases lining up with TRBD1. The CDR3 covers 14 residues. With 7 bases clipped from V and 4 bases from J, the junction kept 6 bases outside the gene matches. The CDR3 here is CASNGQGENQPQHF. In DNA form, the CDR3 reads TGTGCCAGCAACGGACAGGGCGAGAATCAGCCCCAGCATTTT.

To note about this clonotype: This sequence may be a read error, since a much larger clone differs from it by one base. J is TRBJ1-1 and V is TRBV3-1; weak D call: TRBD1 (6 bases). The V gene lost 5 bases and the J gene lost 3 bases, with 19 bases spanning the gap. Germline V gives CDR1 LGHDT, CDR2 YNNKEL (reference sequence). This CDR3 region has 16 residues. The CDR3 loop is CASSNRQAHMYTEAFF. In nucleotides, the CDR3 is TGTGCCAGCAGCAATAGACAGGCGCACATGTACACTGAAGCTTTCTTT.

In its sample, this clonotype was seen a few times. The chain recombines TRBV6-1 with TRBJ2-7; tentatively, D is TRBD1 (6 bases). Germline V CDR1 and CDR2: MNHNS, SASEGT. The germline V and J ends were trimmed by 5 bases and 5 bases, with 16 bases remaining between them. The CDR3 is 14 amino acids. This CDR3 reads CASSPSQGFHEQYV. The CDR3 bases are TGTGCCAGCAGTCCCTCCCAGGGGTTCCACGAGCAGTACGTC.